The 19 T cell receptor beta chains presented below share a single source sample, sequenced in a study of OX40 agonist ivuxolimab in advanced cancers. Using immunoSEQ multiplex PCR, the repertoire was profiled, and TCRdb retains in-frame clones only, with some absent. The table includes tens of thousands of clones, 80% to 95% detected once. The sample in question was CD4+ or CD8+ T cells sorted from blood, obtained in a trial of the OX40 agonist ivuxolimab. The origin of the receptors is an adult with an advanced solid tumor such as melanoma, head and neck, liver or kidney cancer.

The V call is TRBV12-5, the J call TRBJ2-1; 8 bases match TRBD1. CDR1 and CDR2 (germline): LGHNT, FRNRAP. The CDR3 covers 16 residues. The V segment lost 7 bases and the J segment 1 base; nucleotides outside the gene matches: 9. This CDR3 is CASATGQGHSYNEQFF. The CDR3 bases are TGTGCTAGTGCCACCGGACAGGGTCATTCCTACAATGAGCAGTTCTTC.

V is TRBV14 and J is TRBJ1-1, with D hard to call. V was clipped by 0 bases and J by 8 bases, with 10 bases between them. The CDR3 sequence is 13 residues long. CDR1 SGHDN and CDR2 FVKESK come from the germline V gene. Here the CDR3 DNA reads TGTGCCAGCAGCCAAGAGGACCGCGTGGAAGCTTTCTTT. Translation: CASSQEDRVEAFF. The entire variable domain, with the rest obtained from reference TRBV14 and TRBJ1-1, is as follows: EAGVTQFPSHSVIEKGQTVTLRCDPISGHDNLYWYRRVMGKEIKFLLHFVKESKQDESGMPNNRFLAERTGGTYSTLKVQPAELEDSGVYFCASSQEDRVEAFFGQGTRLTVV.

The chain employs TRBV7-6 and TRBJ2-7; TRBD2 matches 12 bases. Germline assignment: CDR1 SGHVS and CDR2 FNYEAQ. The CDR3 contains 17 residues. Unmatched junction bases numbered 7, after V lost 0 bases and J lost 4 bases. The CDR3 sequence is CASSLAPTGTSGYEQYF. CDR3 nucleotide sequence: TGTGCCAGCAGCTTAGCCCCGACAGGGACTAGCGGGTACGAGCAGTACTTC. The full variable domain, rest sourced from reference TRBV7-6 and TRBJ2-7, is GAGVSQSPRYKVTKRGQDVALRCDPISGHVSLYWYRQALGQGPEFLTYFNYEAQQDKSGLPNDRFSAERPEGSISTLTIQRTEQRDSAMYRCASSLAPTGTSGYEQYFGPGTRLTVT.

The table lists this clone with a few counts. J is TRBJ1-5 and V is TRBV28, with D possibly TRBD1 on 5 matching bases. Trimming shortened V by 5 bases and J by 8 bases, and 13 bases separated the two germline ends. The germline V gene has CDR1 MDHEN and CDR2 SYDVKM. The CDR3 contains 13 residues. The CDR3 sequence: CASSPQDPEPQHF. The CDR3 region has the DNA TGTGCCAGCAGTCCACAGGACCCCGAGCCCCAGCATTTT. The whole variable domain, filled in from reference TRBV28 and TRBJ1-5, reads DVKVTQSSRYLVKRTGEKVFLECVQDMDHENMFWYRQDPGLGLRLIYFSYDVKMKEKGDIPEGYSVSREKKERFSLILESASTNQTSMYLCASSPQDPEPQHFGDGTRLSIL.

The gene calls are TRBV10-3 and TRBJ1-3, with unresolved D. The CDR3 consists of 14 residues. The germline V gene encodes CDR1 ENHRY and CDR2 SYGVKD. Trimming removed 0 bases from V and 2 bases from J, with 5 bases in between. The CDR3 sequence is CAISESRAGNTIYF. CDR3 coding DNA: TGTGCCATCAGTGAGTCACGGGCTGGAAACACCATATATTTT.

The V gene is TRBV28, the J gene TRBJ2-7, with TRBD1 matching 8 bases. Germline CDR1 MDHEN, CDR2 SYDVKM. J was trimmed by 2 bases and V by 8 bases; bases with no gene match: 11. The CDR3 loop spans 15 amino acids. The CDR3 bases are TGTGCCAGCGGGAGCCAGGGGGCGAGGGCCTACGAGCAGTACTTC. Translation: CASGSQGARAYEQYF.

The V and J genes are TRBV7-8 and TRBJ1-5; a weak D match, TRBD1 (6 bases). V was cut by 5 bases and J by 6 bases, with 20 bases left in between. Germline V gene lookup returns CDR1 SGHVS and CDR2 FQNEAQ. The CDR3 runs to 16 residues. This CDR3 reads CASSLNTGFGAQPQHF. The CDR3 coding sequence is TGTGCCAGCAGCCTTAACACAGGGTTCGGAGCTCAGCCCCAGCATTTT.

The chain is built from TRBV29-1 and TRBJ2-3, with a tentative D call TRBD1 (5 bases). This CDR3 comprises 13 residues. The V gene lost 7 bases and the J gene lost 0 bases, with 11 bases spanning the gap. CDR1 SQVTM and CDR2 ANQGSEA come from the germline V gene. The CDR3 coding sequence is TGCAGCGCAGGACATTTCAGCACAGATACGCAGTATTTT. Its protein product is CSAGHFSTDTQYF.

The chain links TRBV11-2 to TRBJ1-2; D gene ambiguous. V gave up 2 bases and J gave up 4 bases, with 11 bases separating them. The CDR3 extends over 14 amino acids. CDR1 SGHAT and CDR2 FQNNGV come from the germline V gene. The CDR3 protein is CASSLRGYGYGYTF. The DNA of the CDR3 is TGTGCCAGCAGCTTACGGGGATATGGCTATGGCTACACCTTC.

The V call is TRBV6-5, the J call TRBJ2-7, with TRBD1 matching 10 bases. CDR1 and CDR2 (germline): MNHEY, SVGAGI. CDR3 size: 14 residues. V was pared by 7 bases and J by 4 bases, with 7 bases of the junction left unmatched. The CDR3 nucleotides read TGTGCCAGCAAGTCCGGGACAGGGGTATACGAGCAGTACTTC. This codes for CASKSGTGVYEQYF.

The chain couples TRBV19 to TRBJ2-2, with TRBD2 matching over 9 bases. Germline V CDR1 and CDR2: LNHDA, SQIVND (reference sequence). This CDR3 is 18 amino acids long. V shed 6 bases, J shed 5 bases, and the junction held 16 bases outside the gene matches. The CDR3 nucleotides are TGTGCCAGTAGACATGCGGCGGGAGGGCTTGTTTGGACCGGGGAGCTGTTTTTT. It specifies CASRHAAGGLVWTGELFF.

This chain links TRBV6-5 with TRBJ2-3; a weak D match, TRBD1 (8 bases). V was clipped by 5 bases and J by 4 bases, with 13 bases between them. This CDR3 spans 14 amino acids. Per germline, CDR1 MNHEY and CDR2 SVGAGI. This CDR3 reads CASSRGDRSDTQYF. CDR3 DNA: TGTGCCAGCAGTCGGGGGGACAGGTCAGATACGCAGTATTTT.

The chain couples TRBV29-1 to TRBJ2-3; D could derive from TRBD1 or TRBD2 (5 bases each). Trimming cost V 6 bases and J 3 bases, with 16 bases left between them. This CDR3 has 14 residues. CDR1 SQVTM and CDR2 ANQGSEA come from the germline V gene. The CDR3 DNA is TGCAGCGTCTTGGGACCTGTTGGGACAGATACGCAGTATTTT. It codes for CSVLGPVGTDTQYF.

The rearrangement joins TRBV9 to TRBJ1-4, with D tentatively TRBD1 (5 bases). This CDR3 comprises 18 residues. V gave up 3 bases and J gave up 0 bases, with 18 bases separating them. Germline V CDR1 and CDR2: SGDLS, YYNGEE. The CDR3 spells CASSASPGGRATNEKLFF. The CDR3 DNA sequence: TGTGCCAGCAGCGCTTCCCCGGGGGGACGTGCAACTAATGAAAAACTGTTTTTT.

The chain links TRBV18 to TRBJ2-7; a possible D gene is TRBD2 (5 bases). V lost 4 bases and J lost 3, with 10 bases in between. This CDR3 region has 13 residues. Germline lookup yields CDR1 KGHSH and CDR2 LQKENI. The CDR3 DNA sequence: TGTGCCAGCTCACTGCTAGCAGGCTACGAGCAGTACTTC. It translates to CASSLLAGYEQYF.

The chain uses TRBV6-4 and TRBJ2-5; 7 nucleotides match TRBD2. This CDR3 region has 12 residues. V gave up 7 bases and J gave up 5 bases; unmatched junction bases: 4. In germline, CDR1 is MRHNA, CDR2 SNTAGT. The CDR3: CASNTSAETQYF. In DNA, the CDR3 is TGTGCCAGCAACACTAGCGCGGAGACCCAGTACTTC.

The V gene is TRBV11-2, the J gene TRBJ1-5; D might be TRBD1 (5 bases). CDR3 length equals 15 residues. Deletions cut 5 bases from V and 6 bases from J, with 17 bases between. Germline V gives CDR1 SGHAT, CDR2 FQNNGV. CDR3 coding DNA: TGTGCCAGCAGCACAACGGCTGGGGGGGGTCAGCCCCAGCATTTT. Amino acids: CASSTTAGGGQPQHF.

This chain connects TRBV18 to TRBJ2-2, with TRBD2 matching 13 bases. This CDR3 has 16 residues. With 3 bases clipped from V and 7 bases from J, the junction kept 5 bases outside the gene matches. Looked up from germline, CDR1 is KGHSH and CDR2 is LQKENI. CDR3 sequence reads: CASSPRTSGSFGELFF. The CDR3 DNA reads as TGTGCCAGCTCACCTCGGACTAGCGGGAGCTTCGGGGAGCTGTTTTTT.

This chain links TRBV5-1 with TRBJ2-1; 7 nucleotides match TRBD1. V lost 4 bases, J lost 1 base, and 5 bases stayed unmatched. Per germline, CDR1 SGHRS and CDR2 YFSETQ. The CDR3 has 15 amino acids. CDR3 in DNA: TGCGCCAGCAGCAATATCAGGGGGTCCTACAATGAGCAGTTCTTC. Protein product: CASSNIRGSYNEQFF.